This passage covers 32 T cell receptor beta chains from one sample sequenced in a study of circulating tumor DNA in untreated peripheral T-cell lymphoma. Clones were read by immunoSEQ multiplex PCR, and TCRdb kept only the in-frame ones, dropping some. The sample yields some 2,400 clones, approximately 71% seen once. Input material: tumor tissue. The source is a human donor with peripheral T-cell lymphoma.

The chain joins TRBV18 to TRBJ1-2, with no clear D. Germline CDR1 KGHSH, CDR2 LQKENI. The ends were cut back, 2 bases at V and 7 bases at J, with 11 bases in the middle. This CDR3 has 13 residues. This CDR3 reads CASSPWTDGGYTF. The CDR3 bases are TGTGCCAGCTCACCATGGACGGATGGTGGCTACACCTTC.

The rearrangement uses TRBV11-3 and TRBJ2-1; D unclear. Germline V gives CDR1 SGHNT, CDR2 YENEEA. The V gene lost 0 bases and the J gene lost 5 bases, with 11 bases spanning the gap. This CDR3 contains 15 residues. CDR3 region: CASSLEGNPDNEQFF. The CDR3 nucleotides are TGTGCCAGCAGCTTAGAGGGAAATCCGGACAATGAGCAGTTCTTC. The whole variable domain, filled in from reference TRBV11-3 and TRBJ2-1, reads EAGVVQSPRYKIIEKKQPVAFWCNPISGHNTLYWYLQNLGQGPELLIRYENEEAVDDSQLPKDRFSAERLKGVDSTLKIQPAELGDSAVYLCASSLEGNPDNEQFFGPGTRLTVL.

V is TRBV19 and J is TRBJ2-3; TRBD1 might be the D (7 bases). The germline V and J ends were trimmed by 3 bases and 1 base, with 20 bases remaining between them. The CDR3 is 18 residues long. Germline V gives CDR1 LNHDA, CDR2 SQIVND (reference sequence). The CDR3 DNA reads TGTGCCAGTAGTATCCGAGGGGGCCGCGGGGTCCGCACAGATACGCAGTATTTT. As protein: CASSIRGGRGVRTDTQYF.

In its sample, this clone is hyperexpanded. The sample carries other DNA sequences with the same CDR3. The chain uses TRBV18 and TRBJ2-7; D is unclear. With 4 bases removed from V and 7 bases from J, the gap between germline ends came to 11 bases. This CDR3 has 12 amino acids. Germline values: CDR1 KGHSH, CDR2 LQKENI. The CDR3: CASSLTSEEQYF. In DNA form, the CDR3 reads TGTGCCAGCTCACTTACAAGCGAGGAGCAGTACTTC.

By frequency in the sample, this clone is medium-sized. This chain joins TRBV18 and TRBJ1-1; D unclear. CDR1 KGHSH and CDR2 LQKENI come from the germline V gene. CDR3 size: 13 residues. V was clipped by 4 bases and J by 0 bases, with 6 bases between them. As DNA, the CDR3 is TGTGCCAGCTCACGCGAGGTGAACACTGAAGCTTTCTTT. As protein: CASSREVNTEAFF.

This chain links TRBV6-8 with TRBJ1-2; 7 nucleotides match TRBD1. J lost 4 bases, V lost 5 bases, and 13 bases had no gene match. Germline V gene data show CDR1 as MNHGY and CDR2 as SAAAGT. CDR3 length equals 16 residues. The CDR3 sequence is CASSREAGGSSYGYTF. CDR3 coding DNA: TGTGCCAGCAGTCGAGAAGCAGGGGGTTCTTCCTATGGCTACACCTTC.

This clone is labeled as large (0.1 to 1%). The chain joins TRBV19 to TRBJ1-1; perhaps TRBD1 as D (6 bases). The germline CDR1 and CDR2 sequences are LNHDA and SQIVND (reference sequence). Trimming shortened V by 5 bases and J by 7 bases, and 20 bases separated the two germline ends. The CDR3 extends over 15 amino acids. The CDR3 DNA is TGTGCCAGTAGTCATGCCGACAGGCCGCCGAATGAAGCTTTCTTT. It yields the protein CASSHADRPPNEAFF.

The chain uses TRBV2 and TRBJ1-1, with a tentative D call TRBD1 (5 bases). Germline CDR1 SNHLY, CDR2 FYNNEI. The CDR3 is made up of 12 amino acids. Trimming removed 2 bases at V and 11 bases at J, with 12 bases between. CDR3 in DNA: TGTGCCAGCAGTGAAACGGCAGGGCGGGCTTTCTTT. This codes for CASSETAGRAFF.

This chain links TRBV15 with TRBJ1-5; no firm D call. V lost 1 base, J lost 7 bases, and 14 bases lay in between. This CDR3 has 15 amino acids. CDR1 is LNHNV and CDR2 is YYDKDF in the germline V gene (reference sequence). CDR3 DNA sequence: TGTGCCACCAGCAGAGGTGAGGGAACGGGGCAGCCCCAGCATTTT. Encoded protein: CATSRGEGTGQPQHF.

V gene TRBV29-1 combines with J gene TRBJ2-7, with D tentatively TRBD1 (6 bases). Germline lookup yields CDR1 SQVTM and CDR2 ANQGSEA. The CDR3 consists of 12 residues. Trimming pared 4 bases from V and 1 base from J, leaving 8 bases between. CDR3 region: CSVVGGSYEQYV. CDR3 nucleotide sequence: TGCAGCGTTGTAGGGGGATCCTACGAGCAGTACGTC.

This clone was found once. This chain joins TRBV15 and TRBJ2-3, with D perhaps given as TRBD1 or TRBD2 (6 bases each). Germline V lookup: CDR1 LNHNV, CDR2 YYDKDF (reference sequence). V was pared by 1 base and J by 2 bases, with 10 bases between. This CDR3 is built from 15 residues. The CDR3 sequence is CATSRAGGYTDTQYF. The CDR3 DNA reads TGTGCCACCAGCAGAGCCGGGGGCTACACAGATACGCAGTATTTT.

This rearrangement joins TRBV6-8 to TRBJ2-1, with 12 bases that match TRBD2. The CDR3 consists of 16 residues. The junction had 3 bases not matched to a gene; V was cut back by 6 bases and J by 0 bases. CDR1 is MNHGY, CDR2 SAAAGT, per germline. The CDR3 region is CASRRTSGDSYNEQFF. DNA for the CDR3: TGTGCCAGCAGACGGACTAGCGGGGACTCCTACAATGAGCAGTTCTTC.

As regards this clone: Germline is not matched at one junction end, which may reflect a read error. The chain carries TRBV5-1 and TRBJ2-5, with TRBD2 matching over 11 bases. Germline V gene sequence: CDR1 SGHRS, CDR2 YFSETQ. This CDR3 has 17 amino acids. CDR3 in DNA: TGCGCCAGCAACTTGAGAAGGACTAGCGGGCCTCAAGAGACCCAGTACTTC. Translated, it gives CASNLRRTSGPQETQYF. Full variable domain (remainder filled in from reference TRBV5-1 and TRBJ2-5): KAGVTQTPRYLIKTRGQQVTLSCSPISGHRSVSWYQQTPGQGLQFLFEYFSETQRNKGNFPGRFSGRQFSNSRSEMNVSTLELGDSALYLCASNLRRTSGPQETQYFGPGTRLLVL.

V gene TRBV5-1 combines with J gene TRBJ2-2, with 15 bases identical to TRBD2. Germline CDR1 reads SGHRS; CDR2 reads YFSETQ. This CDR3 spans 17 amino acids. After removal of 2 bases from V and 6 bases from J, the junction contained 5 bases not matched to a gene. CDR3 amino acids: CASSFGLAGGPAGELFF. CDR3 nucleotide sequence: TGCGCCAGCAGCTTCGGACTAGCGGGGGGGCCCGCCGGGGAGCTGTTTTTT.

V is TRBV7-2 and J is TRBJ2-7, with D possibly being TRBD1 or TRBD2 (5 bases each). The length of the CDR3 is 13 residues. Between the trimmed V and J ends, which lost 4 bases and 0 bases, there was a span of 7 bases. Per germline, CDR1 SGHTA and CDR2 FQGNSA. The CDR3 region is CASSSGASYEQYF. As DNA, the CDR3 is TGTGCCAGCAGCTCCGGGGCCTCCTACGAGCAGTACTTC.

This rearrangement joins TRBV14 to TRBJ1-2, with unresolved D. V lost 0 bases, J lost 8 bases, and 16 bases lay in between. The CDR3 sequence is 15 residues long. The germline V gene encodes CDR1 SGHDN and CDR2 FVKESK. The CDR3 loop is CASSQDLIGLLGYTF. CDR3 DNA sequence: TGTGCCAGCAGCCAAGATCTAATAGGGTTGCTGGGCTACACCTTC. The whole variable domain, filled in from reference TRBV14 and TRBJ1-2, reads EAGVTQFPSHSVIEKGQTVTLRCDPISGHDNLYWYRRVMGKEIKFLLHFVKESKQDESGMPNNRFLAERTGGTYSTLKVQPAELEDSGVYFCASSQDLIGLLGYTFGSGTRLTVV.

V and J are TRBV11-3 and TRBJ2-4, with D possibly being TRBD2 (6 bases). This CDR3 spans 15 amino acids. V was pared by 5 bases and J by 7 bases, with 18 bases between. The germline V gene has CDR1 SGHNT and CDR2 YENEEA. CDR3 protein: CASSPGRGASNIQYF. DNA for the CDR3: TGTGCCAGCAGCCCCGGGAGAGGGGCAAGTAACATTCAGTACTTC.

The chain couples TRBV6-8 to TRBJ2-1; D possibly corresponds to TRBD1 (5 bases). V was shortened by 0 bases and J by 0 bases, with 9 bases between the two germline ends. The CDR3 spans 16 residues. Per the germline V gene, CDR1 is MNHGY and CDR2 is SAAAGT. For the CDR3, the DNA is TGTGCCAGCAGTTACTCTAGGGGTAGCTCCTACAATGAGCAGTTCTTC. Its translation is CASSYSRGSSYNEQFF.

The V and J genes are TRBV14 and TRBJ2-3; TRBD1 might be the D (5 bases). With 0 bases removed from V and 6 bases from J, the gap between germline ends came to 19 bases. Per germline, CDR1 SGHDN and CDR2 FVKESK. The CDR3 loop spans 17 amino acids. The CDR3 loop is CASSQDRLGARRDTQYF. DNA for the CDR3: TGTGCCAGCAGCCAAGATAGGTTAGGGGCCCGACGGGATACGCAGTATTTT.

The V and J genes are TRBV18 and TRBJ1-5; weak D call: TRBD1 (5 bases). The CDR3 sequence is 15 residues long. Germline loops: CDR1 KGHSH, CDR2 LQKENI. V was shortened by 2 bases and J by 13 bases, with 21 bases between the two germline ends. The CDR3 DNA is TGTGCCAGCTCACCAATTAGGGACCACAGGTCCCCTCAGCATTTT. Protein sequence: CASSPIRDHRSPQHF.

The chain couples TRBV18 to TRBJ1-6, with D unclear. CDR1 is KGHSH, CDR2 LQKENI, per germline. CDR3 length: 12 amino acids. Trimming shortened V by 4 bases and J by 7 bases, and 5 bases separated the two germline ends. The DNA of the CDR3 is TGTGCCAGCTCACTCGGGAATTCACCCCTCCACTTT. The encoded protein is CASSLGNSPLHF.

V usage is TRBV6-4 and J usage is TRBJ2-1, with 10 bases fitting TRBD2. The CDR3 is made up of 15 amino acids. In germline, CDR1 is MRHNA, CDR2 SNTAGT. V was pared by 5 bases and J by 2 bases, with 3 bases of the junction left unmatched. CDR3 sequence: CASSQTSGAYNEQFF. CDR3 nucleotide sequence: TGTGCCAGCAGTCAAACTAGCGGGGCCTACAATGAGCAGTTCTTC.

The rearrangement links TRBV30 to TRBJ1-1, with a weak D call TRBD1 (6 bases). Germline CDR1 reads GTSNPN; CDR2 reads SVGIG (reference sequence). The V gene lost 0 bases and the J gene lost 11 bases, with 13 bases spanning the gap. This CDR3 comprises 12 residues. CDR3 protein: CAWSVHRDVAFF. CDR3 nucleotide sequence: TGTGCCTGGAGTGTACACAGGGACGTGGCTTTCTTT. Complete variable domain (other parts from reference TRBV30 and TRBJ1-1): SQTIHQWPATLVQPVGSPLSLECTVEGTSNPNLYWYRQAAGRGLQLLFYSVGIGQISSEVPQNLSASRPQDRQFILSSKKLLLSDSGFYLCAWSVHRDVAFFGQGTRLTVV.

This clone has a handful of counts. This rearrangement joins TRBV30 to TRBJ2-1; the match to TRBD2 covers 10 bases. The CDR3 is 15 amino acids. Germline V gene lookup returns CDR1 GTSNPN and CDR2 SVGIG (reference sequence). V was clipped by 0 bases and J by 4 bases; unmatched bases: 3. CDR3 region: CAWSVKLAGYNEQFF. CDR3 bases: TGTGCCTGGAGTGTCAAACTAGCGGGATACAATGAGCAGTTCTTC.

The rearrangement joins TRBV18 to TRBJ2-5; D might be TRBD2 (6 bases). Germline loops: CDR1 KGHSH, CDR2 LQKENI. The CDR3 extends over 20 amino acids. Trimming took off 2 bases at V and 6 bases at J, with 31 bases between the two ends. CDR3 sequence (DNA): TGTGCCAGCTCACCAAGGAATCTTTTAAGCCCCCGGGGGAATTCGAAGACCCAGTACTTC. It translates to CASSPRNLLSPRGNSKTQYF.

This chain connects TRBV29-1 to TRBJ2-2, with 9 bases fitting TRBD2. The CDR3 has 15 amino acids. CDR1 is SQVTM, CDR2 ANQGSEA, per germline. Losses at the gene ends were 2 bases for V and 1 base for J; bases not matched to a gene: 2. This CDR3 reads CSVEFSGRNTGELFF. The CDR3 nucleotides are TGCAGCGTTGAATTTAGCGGGAGGAACACCGGGGAGCTGTTTTTT.

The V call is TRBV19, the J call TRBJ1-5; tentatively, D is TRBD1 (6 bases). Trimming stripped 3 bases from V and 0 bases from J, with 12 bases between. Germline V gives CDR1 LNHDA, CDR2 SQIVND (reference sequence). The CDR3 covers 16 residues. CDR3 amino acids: CASSMPQGFSNQPQHF. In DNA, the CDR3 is TGTGCCAGTAGTATGCCCCAGGGGTTTAGCAATCAGCCCCAGCATTTT.

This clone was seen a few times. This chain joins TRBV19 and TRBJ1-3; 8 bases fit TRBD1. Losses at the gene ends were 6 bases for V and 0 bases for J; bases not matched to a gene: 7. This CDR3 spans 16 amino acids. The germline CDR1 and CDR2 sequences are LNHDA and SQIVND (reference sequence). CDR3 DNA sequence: TGTGCCAGTAGCTCTCCCGACAGGGGCTCTGGAAACACCATATATTTT. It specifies CASSSPDRGSGNTIYF. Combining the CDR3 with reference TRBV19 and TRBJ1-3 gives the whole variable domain DGGITQSPKYLFRKEGQNVTLSCEQNLNHDAMYWYRQDPGQGLRLIYYSQIVNDFQKGDIAEGYSVSREKKESFPLTVTSAQKNPTAFYLCASSSPDRGSGNTIYFGEGSWLTVV.

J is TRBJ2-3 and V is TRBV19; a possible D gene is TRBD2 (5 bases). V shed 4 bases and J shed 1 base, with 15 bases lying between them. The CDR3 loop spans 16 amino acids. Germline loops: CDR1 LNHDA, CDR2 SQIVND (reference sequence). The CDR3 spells CASSTRGPWGTDTQYF. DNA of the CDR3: TGTGCCAGTAGTACCCGGGGTCCTTGGGGCACAGATACGCAGTATTTT.

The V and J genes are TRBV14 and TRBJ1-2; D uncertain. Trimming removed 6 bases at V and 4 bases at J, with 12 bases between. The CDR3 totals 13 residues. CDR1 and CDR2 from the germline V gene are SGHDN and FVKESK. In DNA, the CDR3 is TGTGCCAGCAGTCTAACGTCACTCTATGGCTACACCTTC. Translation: CASSLTSLYGYTF.

This CDR3 reads CASSQPWENTGELFF. In DNA, the CDR3 is TGCGCCAGCAGCCAACCGTGGGAGAACACCGGGGAGCTGTTTTTT. The genes are TRBV1 and TRBJ2-2. TRBV1 has pseudogene status. The CDR3 sequence is 15 residues long.

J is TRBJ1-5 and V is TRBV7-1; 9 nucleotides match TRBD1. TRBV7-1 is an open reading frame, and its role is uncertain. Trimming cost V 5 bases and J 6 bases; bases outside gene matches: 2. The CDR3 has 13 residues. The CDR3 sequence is CASSRTGAQPQHF. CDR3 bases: TGTGCCAGCAGCCGGACAGGGGCTCAGCCCCAGCATTTT.